This T cell receptor beta chain was recovered during a study of T cell changes during pregnancy in multiple sclerosis. The assay was immunoSEQ multiplex PCR, and TCRdb's table has in-frame clones only and misses some. The sample lists tens of thousands of clones, roughly nine tenths occurring once. CDR1 is LGHNA, CDR2 YNFKEQ, per germline. The CDR3 totals 15 residues. V was clipped by 1 base and J by 6 bases, with 15 bases between them. The specimen comprised CD8+ T cells from peripheral blood mononuclear cells, sampled before pregnancy. This TCR came from a female donor with multiple sclerosis, enrolled in a pregnancy study. The chain couples TRBV4-2 to TRBJ1-1; D uncertain. The CDR3, as DNA: TGTGCCAGCAGCCAAGGGCGGTTTCCATTGGCTGAAGCTTTCTTT. Amino acids: CASSQGRFPLAEAFF.